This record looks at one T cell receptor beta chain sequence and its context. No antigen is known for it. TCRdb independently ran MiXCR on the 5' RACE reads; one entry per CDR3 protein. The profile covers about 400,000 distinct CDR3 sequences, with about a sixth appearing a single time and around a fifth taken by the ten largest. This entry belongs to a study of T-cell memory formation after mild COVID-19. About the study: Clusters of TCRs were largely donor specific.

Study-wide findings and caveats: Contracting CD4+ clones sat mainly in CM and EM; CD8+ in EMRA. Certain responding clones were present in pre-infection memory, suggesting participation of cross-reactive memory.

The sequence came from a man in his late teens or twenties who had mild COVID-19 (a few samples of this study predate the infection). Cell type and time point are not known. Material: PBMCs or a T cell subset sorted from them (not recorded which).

The CDR3 DNA follows: TGTGCCAGCAGCAGACGAGGGGGCAGCCCTGGGGCCAACGTCCTGACTTTC. This codes for CASSRRGGSPGANVLTF. The rearrangement uses TRBV6-2 or TRBV6-3 and TRBJ2-6; 7 bases are shared with TRBD1. Germline V lookup: CDR1 MNHEY, CDR2 SVGEGT. The CDR3 sequence is 17 residues long. V dropped 6 bases and J dropped 2; count of bases not matched to a gene: 10.